This TCR beta chain was sequenced during a study of regulatory T cells in long-lasting Graves disease. The time point is: newly diagnosed GD, antithyroid drugs for less than 3 months. PBMCs were the source of the RNA used for TCR sequencing. This clonotype came up a few times. Assembly of TCR beta libraries relied on iRepertoire HTBI primers together with Arm-PCR of CDR3 regions. TCRdb re-called the multiplex PCR reads with MiXCR, one entry per CDR3 protein. The sample shows about 500,000 distinct CDR3 sequences, 12% of them seen only once. Germline V gives CDR1 PRHDT, CDR2 FYEKMQ (reference sequence). The length of the CDR3 is 15 residues. Deletions cut 4 bases from V and 1 base from J, with 10 bases between. In addition, the sample was reused for a study of T cells in Graves' hyperthyroidism and ophthalmopathy.

The J gene is TRBJ2-2, the V gene TRBV13; D gene ambiguous. The TCR originated in a woman under 40 with Graves disease. The input for sequencing was peripheral blood mononuclear cells (PBMCs), taken at new diagnosis, from a patient treated with antithyroid drugs. The CDR3 sequence is CASSYDPGNTGELFF. The CDR3 DNA sequence: TGTGCCAGCAGCTACGATCCAGGGAACACCGGGGAGCTGTTTTTT.